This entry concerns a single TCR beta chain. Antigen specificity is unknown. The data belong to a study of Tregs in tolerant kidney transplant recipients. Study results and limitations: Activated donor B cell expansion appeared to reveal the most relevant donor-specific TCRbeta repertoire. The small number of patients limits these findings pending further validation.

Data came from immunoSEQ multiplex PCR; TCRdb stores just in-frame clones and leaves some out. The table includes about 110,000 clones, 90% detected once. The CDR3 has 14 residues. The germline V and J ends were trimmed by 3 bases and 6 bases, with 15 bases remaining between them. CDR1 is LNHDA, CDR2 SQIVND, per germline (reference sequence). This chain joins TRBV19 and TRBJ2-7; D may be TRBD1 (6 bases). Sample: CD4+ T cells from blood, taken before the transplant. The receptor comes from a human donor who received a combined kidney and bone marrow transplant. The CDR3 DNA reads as TGTGCCAGTAGTATCCAGACAGGCGTTGGCGAGCAGTACTTC. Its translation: CASSIQTGVGEQYF.